This T cell receptor (beta chain) is drawn from a study of shared clonotypes between healthy human individuals. CD45RO-negative cells were positively selected for CCR7, leaving out terminally differentiated effector memory CD45RA+ cells. The V end lost 4 bases, the J end lost 5 bases, and 10 bases lay between the germline ends. The CDR3 totals 13 residues. Germline-derived CDR1 and CDR2 are SEHNR and FQNEAQ (reference sequence). Some clones are missing from TCRdb's copy, which holds only in-frame ones; the method was immunoSEQ multiplex PCR. Of around 2,000,000 clones in the sample, about 95% were seen once.

The sample was naive CD8+ T cells sorted from blood. This receptor was obtained from a man between 18 and 29 years old in good health. The chain combines TRBV7-9 with TRBJ2-3; D gene uncertain. CDR3 in DNA: TGTGCCAGCAGCTCGACGCAAGTAGATACGCAGTATTTT. It encodes CASSSTQVDTQYF.